The 23 T cell receptor beta chains below all came from one sample that was sequenced in a study of OX40 agonist ivuxolimab in advanced cancers. Here immunoSEQ multiplex PCR was the method, and the copy in TCRdb shows in-frame clones only, minus some. The sample lists around 84,000 clones, roughly 83% seen once, with around 7.8% in the top ten. The specimen was CD4+ or CD8+ T cells sorted from blood, collected in a trial of the OX40 agonist ivuxolimab. Receptors originate from an adult with an advanced solid tumor such as melanoma, head and neck, liver or kidney cancer.

This clone has only a few counts. This sequence joins TRBV4-2 and TRBJ2-7; D might be TRBD2 (6 bases). Germline V gives CDR1 LGHNA, CDR2 YNFKEQ. This CDR3 spans 15 amino acids. V shed 0 bases and J shed 4 bases, with 13 bases lying between them. CDR3 region: CASSQDPTSTYEQYF. In DNA form, the CDR3 reads TGTGCCAGCAGCCAAGATCCGACTAGTACATACGAGCAGTACTTC.

The rearrangement uses TRBV2 and TRBJ2-7; D uncertain. CDR3 size: 14 residues. Trimming stripped 8 bases from V and 0 bases from J, with 14 bases between. In germline, CDR1 is SNHLY, CDR2 FYNNEI. The CDR3 reads CASRRETVSYEQYF. Here the CDR3 DNA reads TGTGCCAGCCGAAGAGAGACGGTCTCCTACGAGCAGTACTTC. The whole variable domain, filled in from reference TRBV2 and TRBJ2-7, reads EPEVTQTPSHQVTQMGQEVILRCVPISNHLYFYWYRQILGQKVEFLVSFYNNEISEKSEIFDDQFSVERPDGSNFTLKIRSTKLEDSAMYFCASRRETVSYEQYFGPGTRLTVT.

The rearrangement joins TRBV6-1 to TRBJ1-1; a possible D gene is TRBD1 (6 bases). The CDR3 length is 14 residues. Trimming cost V 8 bases and J 5 bases, with 18 bases left between them. Germline V gene sequence: CDR1 MNHNS, CDR2 SASEGT. The CDR3 DNA follows: TGTGCCAGCGCCCCCGGGACAAGAAGAACTGAAGCTTTCTTT. Its translation: CASAPGTRRTEAFF.

V and J are TRBV5-4 and TRBJ2-7, with D perhaps matching TRBD1 (8 bases). The length of the CDR3 is 13 residues. With 1 base removed from V and 7 bases from J, the gap between germline ends came to 12 bases. Germline CDR1 and CDR2: SGHNT and YYREEE (reference sequence). The CDR3 region is CASSLTGGGEQYF. As DNA, the CDR3 is TGTGCCAGCAGCTTGACAGGGGGAGGGGAGCAGTACTTC.

The chain recombines TRBV5-5 with TRBJ2-4, with TRBD2 identical over 9 bases. This CDR3 is 16 amino acids long. The V gene end was trimmed by 6 bases and the J gene end by 6 bases; junction bases not matched to a gene: 13. The germline V gene has CDR1 SGHKS and CDR2 YYEKEE (reference sequence). The CDR3 spells CASKTALAGGRNIQYF. The DNA for the CDR3 is TGTGCCAGCAAGACGGCCCTGGCGGGAGGGAGAAACATTCAGTACTTC.

The V gene is TRBV2, the J gene TRBJ2-2; D is undetermined. Trimming took 4 bases from V and 2 from J, leaving 8 bases between them. The germline V gene encodes CDR1 SNHLY and CDR2 FYNNEI. The CDR3 runs to 14 residues. The CDR3 DNA sequence: TGTGCCAGCAGTGCCATTCCCAACACCGGGGAGCTGTTTTTT. Amino acids: CASSAIPNTGELFF.

V and J are TRBV4-1 and TRBJ1-1, with D hard to call. V lost 2 bases, J lost 2 bases, and 12 bases lay in between. Germline CDR1 MGHRA, CDR2 YSYEKL. This CDR3 region has 15 residues. The CDR3 DNA follows: TGCGCCAGCAGCCAATTGGGAGCAGGAAACACTGAAGCTTTCTTT. Translating gives CASSQLGAGNTEAFF.

The rearrangement uses TRBV7-2 and TRBJ1-2; D uncertain. Germline-derived CDR1 and CDR2 are SGHTA and FQGNSA. The germline V and J ends were trimmed by 3 bases and 4 bases, with 15 bases remaining between them. The CDR3 has 15 amino acids. CDR3 amino acids: CASSFPSGSSYGYTF. The CDR3 DNA is TGTGCCAGCAGCTTTCCGTCCGGGTCCAGCTATGGCTACACCTTC.

This chain connects TRBV5-6 to TRBJ1-2; D remains unclear. The CDR3 has 14 amino acids. Germline lookup yields CDR1 SGHDT and CDR2 YYEEEE. V lost 2 bases, J lost 3 bases, and 11 bases lay in between. The CDR3 DNA is TGTGCCAGCAGCTTCGTCAGCCTGGACTATGGCTACACCTTC. It translates to CASSFVSLDYGYTF.

This clone was counted once. The junction shows a germline mismatch at one end, possibly a read error. The chain uses TRBV7-9 and TRBJ2-7, with D perhaps matching TRBD2 (5 bases). This CDR3 region has 14 residues. Germline CDR1 and CDR2: SEHNR and FQNEAQ (reference sequence). CDR3 loop: CASSLAGISHEQYF. CDR3 coding DNA: TGTGCCAGCAGCTTAGCCGGGATCTCCCACGAGCAGTACTTC.

The chain links TRBV6-5 to TRBJ2-7, with a weak D call TRBD2 (7 bases). CDR3 length equals 12 residues. V was clipped by 5 bases and J by 9 bases, with 14 bases between them. CDR1 and CDR2 (germline): MNHEY, SVGAGI. For the CDR3, the DNA is TGTGCCAGCAGTACAAGGGGGGGCGGGCAGTACTTC. Its protein is CASSTRGGGQYF.

The chain uses TRBV6-6 and TRBJ2-7, with D possibly TRBD1 on 5 matching bases. CDR1 MNHNY and CDR2 SVGAGI come from the germline V gene (reference sequence). With 5 bases removed from V and 5 bases from J, the gap between germline ends came to 16 bases. The CDR3 has 14 residues. The CDR3 nucleotides are TGTGCCAGCAGTGGTCGGAACAGGCTAAACGAGCAGTACTTC. It specifies CASSGRNRLNEQYF.

The rearrangement links TRBV18 to TRBJ1-2; TRBD1 agrees at 7 bases. The CDR3 length is 13 residues. With V trimmed by 3 bases and J by 7 bases, 5 bases remained unmatched. Germline lookup yields CDR1 KGHSH and CDR2 LQKENI. The CDR3, as DNA: TGTGCCAGCTCACCCGACAGGGATGCTGGCTACACCTTC. Translated: CASSPDRDAGYTF.

This clone was detected only a few times. V and J are TRBV7-9 and TRBJ1-6; tentative D call: TRBD1 (6 bases). CDR3 length equals 15 residues. V lost 3 bases to trimming and J lost 6 bases, with 12 bases between them. Germline loops: CDR1 SEHNR, CDR2 FQNEAQ (reference sequence). CDR3 sequence (DNA): TGTGCCAGCAGCTTCCCGATAGGGGGTAATTCACCCCTCCACTTT. It encodes CASSFPIGGNSPLHF.

The chain has TRBV5-4 and TRBJ1-2; D is undetermined. Germline CDR1 is SGHNT and CDR2 is YYREEE (reference sequence). V shed 2 bases and J shed 7 bases, with 6 bases lying between them. CDR3 length equals 11 residues. CDR3 bases: TGTGCCAGCAGCTTTTATCTTGGCTACACCTTC. Residues: CASSFYLGYTF.

There are a few counts of this clone. The CDR3 DNA sequence: TGTGCCAGCAGCTTGGGAGGGGGCACTGAAGCTTTCTTT. The encoded protein is CASSLGGGTEAFF. The J gene is TRBJ1-1, the V gene TRBV5-4; a weak D match, TRBD1 (6 bases). Trimming pared 0 bases from V and 4 bases from J, leaving 7 bases between. CDR3 length: 13 amino acids. Germline loops: CDR1 SGHNT, CDR2 YYREEE (reference sequence).

The V call is TRBV6-1, the J call TRBJ1-2; D may be TRBD1 (5 bases). The CDR3 has 14 residues. Germline assignment: CDR1 MNHNS and CDR2 SASEGT. Trimming stripped 7 bases from V and 4 bases from J, with 16 bases between. The CDR3 reads CASIPLGDLYGYTF. The CDR3 DNA reads as TGTGCCAGCATCCCTTTGGGGGATCTCTATGGCTACACCTTC.

The rearrangement uses TRBV9 and TRBJ1-3; 8 bases match TRBD1. The germline gives CDR1 SGDLS, CDR2 YYNGEE. V trimming: 4 bases; J trimming: 3 bases; junction bases outside the gene matches: 6. The CDR3 has 15 amino acids. The CDR3: CASSPDRGGGNTIYF. The CDR3 bases are TGTGCCAGCAGCCCCGACAGGGGTGGTGGAAACACCATATATTTT.

V and J are TRBV10-2 and TRBJ1-2; D is possibly TRBD1 (5 bases). Germline V lookup: CDR1 WSHSY, CDR2 SAAADI. The CDR3 is 14 residues long. V shed 0 bases and J shed 6 bases, with 11 bases lying between them. Written as DNA, the CDR3 is TGCGCCAGCAGTGAGTCGACAGAGACCGATGGCTACACCTTC. Translating it yields CASSESTETDGYTF.

The table lists this clone with a few counts. V is TRBV4-1 and J is TRBJ1-6; possible D gene TRBD1, 6 bases. The CDR3 is made up of 15 amino acids. With 4 bases removed from V and 10 bases from J, the gap between germline ends came to 17 bases. Germline lookup yields CDR1 MGHRA and CDR2 YSYEKL. The CDR3 DNA sequence: TGCGCCAGCAGCCCCGGAAGGGGCAGGGGATCACCCCTCCACTTT. Protein product: CASSPGRGRGSPLHF.

The rearrangement links TRBV4-1 to TRBJ2-7; D not resolved. This CDR3 spans 15 amino acids. Germline loops: CDR1 MGHRA, CDR2 YSYEKL. Trimming took 1 base from V and 3 from J, leaving 13 bases between them. Here the CDR3 DNA reads TGCGCCAGCAGCCAAGGATGGCTGAAGGTCTACGAGCAGTACTTC. Its protein is CASSQGWLKVYEQYF.

This clone has only a few counts. The V call is TRBV5-5, the J call TRBJ2-3; D perhaps matches TRBD2 (6 bases). V lost 4 bases, J lost 10 bases, and 13 bases lay in between. CDR3 length equals 12 residues. Germline assignment: CDR1 SGHKS and CDR2 YYEKEE (reference sequence). CDR3 coding DNA: TGTGCCAGCAGCCCGGGGGATTTTGCGCAGTATTTT. The encoded protein is CASSPGDFAQYF.

The V and J genes are TRBV5-4 and TRBJ2-6; unclear D gene. Germline CDR1 SGHNT, CDR2 YYREEE (reference sequence). V lost 2 bases to trimming and J lost 2 bases, with 8 bases between them. The CDR3 totals 15 residues. CDR3 residues: CASSFLGPGANVLTF. The CDR3 DNA sequence: TGTGCCAGCAGCTTTTTGGGTCCTGGGGCCAACGTCCTGACTTTC.